A selection of T cell receptor beta chains follows, all from one sample in a study of shared T cell receptors in the human thymus. The repertoire was sequenced with immunoSEQ multiplex PCR; TCRdb's copy has only in-frame clones and lacks some. The sample contains some 640,000 clones, approximately 89% of which appear only once. These data were likewise used in another study, on human thymus T cells.

Sequencing input: thymocytes. The receptors were sampled from a boy under three years old with a congenital heart defect. Each CDR3 is given with its conserved first and last residue. A D gene is named only where the DNA matches it firmly. A row's size may be missing; if present it is once, few, many or a size class.

v_gene	abundance	j_gene	d_gene	CDR3aa	CDR3nt
TRBV25-1	.	TRBJ2-1	TRBD2	CASISPGTRDNEQFF	TGTGCCAGCATTTCCCCCGGGACTAGAGACAATGAGCAGTTCTTC
TRBV4-3	.	TRBJ2-5	.	CASSQRNLLPHGLGRKETQYF	TGCGCCAGCAGCCAACGAAACCTCCTGCCGCATGGGTTGGGCAGGAAAGAGACCCAGTACTTC
TRBV30	.	TRBJ1-2	.	CAWSVPEDRLNYGYTF	TGTGCCTGGAGTGTACCTGAAGACAGGCTTAACTATGGCTACACCTTC
TRBV10-3	few	TRBJ2-2	TRBD2	CAISAVYLAGETGELFF	TGTGCCATCAGTGCGGTATACCTAGCGGGAGAAACCGGGGAGCTGTTTTTT
TRBV5-4	.	TRBJ2-7	TRBD1	CASSLERDREPSGYEQYF	TGTGCCAGCAGCTTGGAGCGGGACAGGGAACCCTCCGGCTACGAGCAGTACTTC
TRBV5-6	.	TRBJ2-1	TRBD2	CASTLIAGGPVGEQFF	TGTGCCAGCACCCTTATAGCGGGAGGGCCAGTGGGTGAGCAGTTCTTC
TRBV7-8	.	TRBJ1-5	.	CASSHGAGQSPSSNQPQHF	TGTGCCAGCAGTCATGGAGCAGGACAATCACCTTCCAGCAATCAGCCCCAGCATTTT
TRBV4-3	once	TRBJ2-2	.	CASSQQPRVGNTGELFF	TGCGCCAGCAGCCAACAGCCACGGGTGGGGAACACCGGGGAGCTGTTTTTT
TRBV7-9	.	TRBJ2-7	TRBD2	CASSLVNGGRGHEQYF	TGTGCCAGCAGCTTAGTAAATGGCGGGAGGGGCCACGAGCAGTACTTC
TRBV9	once	TRBJ2-5	TRBD2	CASSPGGSQETQYF	TGTGCCAGCAGCCCCGGGGGGAGCCAAGAGACCCAGTACTTC
TRBV7-3	.	TRBJ2-2	TRBD1	CASSLPPGTGNNGELFF	TGTGCCAGCAGCTTACCTCCAGGGACAGGGAATAACGGGGAGCTGTTTTTT
TRBV4-3	few	TRBJ2-7	.	CASGNGFGYEQYF	TGCGCCAGCGGAAACGGCTTCGGGTACGAGCAGTACTTC
TRBV5-4	.	TRBJ2-1	.	CATAAGNREDVNEQFF	TGTGCCACGGCTGCGGGGAATCGTGAAGATGTCAATGAGCAGTTCTTC
TRBV4-3	.	TRBJ2-5	.	CASSQDRRTGEETQYF	TGCGCCAGCAGCCAAGATCGGAGGACGGGGGAAGAGACCCAGTACTTC
TRBV27	once	TRBJ2-1	TRBD2	CASSWTSPSYNEQFF	TGTGCCAGCAGCTGGACTAGCCCATCCTACAATGAGCAGTTCTTC
TRBV28	.	TRBJ2-7	TRBD2	CASSPRLAGGLTYEQYF	TGTGCCAGCAGTCCCCGACTAGCGGGGGGGCTGACCTACGAGCAGTACTTC
TRBV5-6	.	TRBJ1-1	.	CASSDLLHHGAFF	TGTGCCAGCAGCGACCTTCTGCATCACGGGGCTTTCTTT
TRBV6-1	.	TRBJ1-2	.	CASSEGQGIIYGYTF	TGTGCCAGCAGTGAAGGTCAGGGTATCATCTATGGCTACACCTTC
TRBV15	once	TRBJ2-7	TRBD1	CATSREYRDRVSYEQYF	TGTGCCACCAGCAGAGAATATCGGGACAGGGTCTCCTACGAGCAGTACTTC
TRBV5-6	.	TRBJ1-1	TRBD1	CASSRDRAHPSNTEAFF	TGTGCCAGCAGCCGTGACAGGGCCCATCCCTCTAACACTGAAGCTTTCTTT